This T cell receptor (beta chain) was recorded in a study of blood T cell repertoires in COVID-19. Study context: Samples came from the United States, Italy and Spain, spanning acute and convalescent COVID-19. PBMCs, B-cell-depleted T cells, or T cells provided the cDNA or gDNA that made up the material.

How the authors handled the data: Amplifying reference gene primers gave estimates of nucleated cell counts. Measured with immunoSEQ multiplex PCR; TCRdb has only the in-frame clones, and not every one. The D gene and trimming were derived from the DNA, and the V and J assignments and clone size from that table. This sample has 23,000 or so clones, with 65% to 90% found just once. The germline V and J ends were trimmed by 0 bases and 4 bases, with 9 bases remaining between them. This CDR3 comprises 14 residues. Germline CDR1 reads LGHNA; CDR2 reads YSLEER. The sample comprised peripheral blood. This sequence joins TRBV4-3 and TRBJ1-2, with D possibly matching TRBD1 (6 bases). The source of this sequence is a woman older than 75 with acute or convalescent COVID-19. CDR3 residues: CASSQEDSSYGYTF. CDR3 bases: TGCGCCAGCAGCCAAGAGGACAGTAGCTATGGCTACACCTTC.